What follows is one T cell receptor (beta chain) and its context. Its antigen is unidentified. This CDR3 has 15 amino acids. Germline assignment: CDR1 SEHNR and CDR2 FQNEAQ (reference sequence). Deletions cut 8 bases from V and 0 bases from J, with 17 bases between. RNA amounts of roughly 0.45 to 1 ug underwent reverse transcription with random hexamers. Amplification of TCR beta CDR3 by immunoSEQ multiplex PCR spanned 54 Vbeta and 13 Jbeta. A single record per CDR3 protein comes from TCRdb applying MiXCR to the immunoSEQ multiplex PCR reads. The sample includes roughly 180,000 distinct CDR3 sequences, around 94% seen only once; the top ten take around 0.14%. The individuals used as controls were healthy donors who had been matched for both age and sex. FACS was used to enrich TEMRA cells, whereas the CD8+ and CD4+ T cells were obtained by negative isolation. The data were obtained in a study of CD8 T cells in Susac syndrome.

Study-level results: That the number of individuals in its TCR sequencing and HLA analysis was relatively small was acknowledged by the study.

The sequencing input was CD4+ T cells from PBMCs. J is TRBJ2-7 and V is TRBV7-9; D may correspond to TRBD1 or TRBD2 (5 bases each). This sequence originates from a human donor in good health. In nucleotides, the CDR3 is TGTGCCAGCTCCCCCCCTCAGGGACGCTCCTACGAGCAGTACTTC. Encoded protein: CASSPPQGRSYEQYF. Based on the CDR3 plus reference TRBV7-9 and TRBJ2-7, the full variable domain is DTGVSQNPRHKITKRGQNVTFRCDPISEHNRLYWYRQTLGQGPEFLTYFQNEAQLEKSRLLSDRFSAERPKGSFSTLEIQRTEQGDSAMYLCASSPPQGRSYEQYFGPGTRLTVT.